These 18 T cell receptor beta chains share one sample of origin, sequenced in a study of post-analysis software for immune sequencing data (dated by TCRdb to between 2014 and 2017). What the authors observed across the whole study: A few TRBV segments, including TRBV5-6, TRBV5-1 and TRBV20-1, were significantly more frequent in patients than controls.

Antigens of these TCRs are unknown. The receptor library was made with PCR. Sequencing was carried out with an Illumina HiSeq 2500. Unique molecular identifiers were incorporated into TCR beta cDNA libraries to reduce PCR and sequencing biases. Using fastp trimming at Q25 and MiXCR clonotype assembly, TCRdb reanalyzed the public sequencing data and kept in-frame beta chains. Rows matching on CDR3 protein sequence are summarized as one entry with the most common DNA and genes. The sample table lists about 180,000 distinct CDR3 sequences, about 30% of them with a count of one. The ten largest clonotypes hold over 1.2% of the sample. Sequenced sample: blood. These receptors came from a girl aged 10 to 17 with multiple sclerosis.

The table lists this clonotype with a few counts. This chain joins TRBV5-5 and TRBJ2-5; a possible D gene is TRBD2 (5 bases). Trimming removed 4 bases from V and 5 bases from J, with 6 bases in between. The CDR3 is 11 residues long. From germline, CDR1 is SGHKS and CDR2 YYEKEE (reference sequence). CDR3 bases: TGTGCCAGCAGCCGAGGGGAGACCCAGTACTTC. Translation gives CASSRGETQYF.

Note on this clonotype: This sequence may be a read error, since a much larger clone differs from it by one base. The CDR3 DNA sequence: TGCAGTGCTACCCGGGGAGCTTCGGAGGCCTACAATGAGCAGTACTTC. Translation gives CSATRGASEAYNEQYF. The chain joins TRBV20-1 to TRBJ2-1; possible D gene TRBD2, 5 bases. The J call may be mistaken, given a closer DNA end match to TRBJ2-7. CDR3 length equals 16 residues. Germline V gene lookup returns CDR1 DFQATT and CDR2 SNEGSKA (reference sequence).

This sequence joins TRBV7-6 and TRBJ1-1; D uncertain. The V end lost 1 base, the J end lost 1 base, and 10 bases lay between the germline ends. Germline V gene lookup returns CDR1 SGHVS and CDR2 FNYEAQ. The CDR3 covers 15 residues. The CDR3 DNA follows: TGTGCCAGCAGCTTAGTCCGCGACGGGAACACTGAAGCTTTCTTT. Its translation: CASSLVRDGNTEAFF.

The chain has TRBV6-1 and TRBJ1-5, with TRBD1 identical over 9 bases. This CDR3 region has 17 residues. Germline CDR1 reads MNHNS; CDR2 reads SASEGT. The V segment lost 7 bases and the J segment 6 bases; nucleotides outside the gene matches: 16. The CDR3 DNA is TGTGCCAGCACAAAATATCCGGGACAGGGAGCTGGTCAGCCCCAGCATTTT. This translates into CASTKYPGQGAGQPQHF.

The V gene is TRBV4-1, the J gene TRBJ1-6, with D perhaps TRBD1 (5 bases). The CDR3 extends over 17 amino acids. Trimming cost V 0 bases and J 10 bases, with 19 bases left between them. Germline V lookup: CDR1 MGHRA, CDR2 YSYEKL. The CDR3 here is CASSQDRGDPFGSPLHF. In DNA, the CDR3 is TGCGCCAGCAGCCAAGATCGGGGGGACCCATTTGGATCACCCCTCCACTTT.

V usage is TRBV11-2 and J usage is TRBJ2-7; D gene unclear. Gene TRBJ2-5 matches the end of the DNA better, so the J call may be wrong. The CDR3 contains 14 residues. CDR1 is SGHAT and CDR2 is FQNNGV in the germline V gene. CDR3 nucleotide sequence: TGTGCCAGCAGCTTAGGGGCGACGCTGGAGACCCAGTACTTC. Protein sequence: CASSLGATLETQYF.

There are a few counts of this clonotype. The chain couples TRBV5-5 to TRBJ1-1; D is possibly TRBD1 (6 bases). The CDR3 totals 15 residues. Germline lookup yields CDR1 SGHKS and CDR2 YYEKEE (reference sequence). V was clipped by 4 bases and J by 3 bases, with 16 bases between them. In DNA, the CDR3 is TGTGCCAGCAGCCCGGCGGGGGGGGCATACACTGAAGCTTTCTTT. Encoded protein: CASSPAGGAYTEAFF. The variable domain in full, with the rest retrieved from reference TRBV5-5 and TRBJ1-1, is DAGVTQSPTHLIKTRGQQVTLRCSPISGHKSVSWYQQVLGQGPQFIFQYYEKEERGRGNFPDRFSARQFPNYSSELNVNALLLGDSALYLCASSPAGGAYTEAFFGQGTRLTVV.

This clonotype has at least ten counts. V and J are TRBV24-1 and TRBJ2-7; TRBD1 is a possible D gene (5 bases). The germline CDR1 and CDR2 sequences are KGHDR and SFDVKD. The ends were cut back, 3 bases at V and 3 bases at J, with 23 bases in the middle. The CDR3 consists of 18 residues. The CDR3 bases are TGTGCCACCAGTGATAAAGGGGTAGGGGCTACTTCGAACTACGAGCAGTACTTC. Protein: CATSDKGVGATSNYEQYF.

This clonotype was counted between two and nine times. J is TRBJ2-5 and V is TRBV20-1; no clear D gene. This CDR3 has 18 amino acids. Trimming shortened V by 0 bases and J by 5 bases, and 25 bases separated the two germline ends. CDR1 is DFQATT, CDR2 SNEGSKA, per germline (reference sequence). CDR3 loop: CSARDLMTPDPLRETQYF. The CDR3 region has the DNA TGCAGTGCTAGAGATCTAATGACACCGGACCCCCTGAGGGAGACCCAGTACTTC.

This clonotype was observed at least ten times. V and J are TRBV10-3 and TRBJ2-7; either TRBD1 or TRBD2 may supply D (7 bases each). Germline V gives CDR1 ENHRY, CDR2 SYGVKD. Deletions cut 2 bases from V and 7 bases from J, with 18 bases between. The CDR3 runs 15 residues. CDR3 nucleotides: TGTGCCATCAGTGAGACTCAGGGGGGGGACAATGAGCAGTACTTC. Its translation: CAISETQGGDNEQYF.

V gene TRBV7-7 combines with J gene TRBJ2-2, with 11 bases lining up with TRBD2. Germline V gene data show CDR1 as SSHAT and CDR2 as FNYEAQ (reference sequence). The CDR3 has 16 residues. Trimming removed 5 bases from V and 1 base from J; junction bases left unmatched: 3. CDR3 protein: CASSPGLAGNTGELFF. The CDR3, as DNA: TGTGCCAGCAGCCCCGGACTAGCGGGGAACACCGGGGAGCTGTTTTTT.

This chain connects TRBV28 to TRBJ1-5; D uncertain. Germline CDR1 reads MDHEN; CDR2 reads SYDVKM. The CDR3 extends over 15 amino acids. The germline V and J ends were trimmed by 5 bases and 2 bases, with 13 bases remaining between them. CDR3 in DNA: TGTGCCAGCAGTATTCCAAGGGCGGGCAATCAGCCCCAGCATTTT. As protein: CASSIPRAGNQPQHF.

This clonotype was seen a few times. The rearrangement links TRBV4-2 to TRBJ1-4, with D unclear. Germline V gene lookup returns CDR1 LGHNA and CDR2 YNFKEQ. The CDR3 sequence is 15 residues long. Deletions cut 0 bases from V and 0 bases from J, with 5 bases between. CDR3 sequence: CASSQDRATNEKLFF. The CDR3 nucleotides are TGTGCCAGCAGCCAAGATCGCGCAACTAATGAAAAACTGTTTTTT.

This clonotype was counted ten times or more. The CDR3 here is CASSVAPVQDSSYEQYF. DNA of the CDR3: TGTGCCAGCAGCGTCGCCCCGGTCCAGGACAGTTCCTACGAGCAGTACTTC. The V call is TRBV9, the J call TRBJ2-7; D is perhaps TRBD1 (6 bases). The CDR3 length is 17 residues. Germline CDR1 reads SGDLS; CDR2 reads YYNGEE. Trimming shortened V by 2 bases and J by 1 base, and 19 bases separated the two germline ends. The full variable domain, in which reference TRBV9 and TRBJ2-7 provide the parts outside the CDR3, is DSGVTQTPKHLITATGQRVTLRCSPRSGDLSVYWYQQSLDQGLQFLIQYYNGEERAKGNILERFSAQQFPDLHSELNLSSLELGDSALYFCASSVAPVQDSSYEQYFGPGTRLTVT.

This clonotype has at least ten counts. CDR3 DNA sequence: TGTGCCAGCAGCTTAGTATGGTCTAGCGGGAGAGAGCAGTTCTTC. This translates into CASSLVWSSGREQFF. This chain links TRBV7-6 with TRBJ2-1, with 10 bases identical to TRBD2. Germline V gene lookup returns CDR1 SGHVS and CDR2 FNYEAQ. The length of the CDR3 is 15 residues. Trimming at V came to 1 base and at J to 10 bases, leaving 7 bases not matched to a gene.

This clonotype appeared many times. The chain combines TRBV4-1 with TRBJ2-1; 8 nucleotides line up with TRBD2. CDR3 length equals 13 residues. J gave up 9 bases and V 1 base, and 2 bases lay outside the gene matches. Germline lookup yields CDR1 MGHRA and CDR2 YSYEKL. The CDR3 here is CASSQAGGIEQFF. CDR3 in DNA: TGCGCCAGCAGCCAAGCGGGGGGGATTGAGCAGTTCTTC.

A single count supports this clonotype. A single base separates this from a much larger clone, so it may be a read error. The chain links TRBV20-1 to TRBJ2-1, with unresolved D. CDR1 DFQATT and CDR2 SNEGSKA come from the germline V gene (reference sequence). The CDR3 has 13 amino acids. The CDR3 DNA sequence: TGCAGTGCTGGAGATGATGGGTACAATGAGCAGTTCTTC. Translated, it gives CSAGDDGYNEQFF.

This clonotype appeared many times. The CDR3 loop is CSVERAGGPGNEQFF. The CDR3 DNA is TGCAGCGTTGAAAGAGCGGGAGGGCCTGGGAATGAGCAGTTCTTC. The chain uses TRBV29-1 and TRBJ2-1, with 10 bases lining up with TRBD2. The V segment lost 2 bases and the J segment 7 bases; nucleotides outside the gene matches: 8. Per the germline V gene, CDR1 is SQVTM and CDR2 is ANQGSEA. This CDR3 has 15 residues.